The next 19 T cell receptor beta chains were all read from a single sample in a study of kidney transplant recipient with SARS-CoV-2 infection. TCRdb itself ran the reads through MiXCR, one entry per CDR3 protein. The sample records 200,000 to 300,000 distinct CDR3 sequences, less than 35% being singletons. The sequencing here drew on a blood sample, taken at baseline and on roughly day 120 from a kidney transplant recipient. These receptors all stem from a male patient aged 25-45 years who had COVID-19 and was a kidney transplant recipient. The graft donor may have contributed some T cells.

The table lists this clonotype with many counts. The chain recombines TRBV27 with TRBJ2-7, with D possibly TRBD2 on 7 matching bases. The length of the CDR3 is 14 residues. Germline loops: CDR1 MNHEY, CDR2 SMNVEV (reference sequence). Trimming took 4 bases from V and 5 from J, leaving 15 bases between them. The CDR3 DNA follows: TGTGCCAGCAGTTACAGGGAGGGGAGGGACGAGCAGTACTTC. It is translated as CASSYREGRDEQYF.

Points on this clonotype: A much more abundant neighbour one base away suggests this may be a read error. No conserved phenylalanine or tryptophan ends this CDR3, so it is likely a read error. V is TRBV6-5 and J is TRBJ1-6, with D possibly matching TRBD1 (6 bases). The germline CDR1 and CDR2 sequences are MNHEY and SVGAGI. V was cut by 6 bases and J by 7 bases, with 16 bases left in between. This CDR3 region has 15 residues. CDR3 sequence (DNA): TGTGCCAGCAGCTCCCTAGGGGGGATCAATTCACCCCTCCACCTT. Its protein is CASSSLGGINSPLHL.

This clonotype was found many times. The chain employs TRBV20-1 and TRBJ2-7, with TRBD2 matching over 14 bases. The V gene end was trimmed by 0 bases and the J gene end by 3 bases; junction bases not matched to a gene: 13. The CDR3 has 19 residues. The germline V gene encodes CDR1 DFQATT and CDR2 SNEGSKA (reference sequence). The CDR3 sequence: CSARDLGLAGGVMGYEQYF. The CDR3 DNA is TGCAGTGCTAGAGATCTCGGACTAGCGGGAGGAGTTATGGGCTACGAGCAGTACTTC.

For this clonotype: One base away lies a much larger clone, so this may be a sequencing read error. This chain joins TRBV20-1 and TRBJ2-6; a weak D match, TRBD1 (6 bases). There are 14 residues in the CDR3. The V gene lost 4 bases and the J gene lost 6 bases, with 13 bases spanning the gap. CDR1 and CDR2 from the germline V gene are DFQATT and SNEGSKA (reference sequence). The CDR3 sequence is CSAMSGAEANVLTF. In DNA form, the CDR3 reads TGCAGTGCTATGTCAGGGGCTGAGGCCAACGTCCTGACTTTC.

With respect to this clonotype: Germline and junction disagree at one end, which may indicate a read error. V is TRBV9 and J is TRBJ2-1; D may be TRBD1 or TRBD2 (5 bases each). In germline, CDR1 is SGDLS, CDR2 YYNGEE. This CDR3 contains 16 residues. Here the CDR3 reads CTSSRGTASSYNEQFF. In DNA, the CDR3 is TGTACCAGCAGTCGAGGGACGGCGAGCTCCTACAATGAGCAGTTCTTC.

About this clonotype itself: Since a much larger clone is just one base distant, this may be a read error. The chain combines TRBV12-2 with TRBJ1-1; the table assigns TRBD1, which was not confirmed against the DNA. TRBV12-2 is a documented pseudogene. CDR3 size: 14 residues. CDR3 amino acids: CASRSAGTSTEAFF. As DNA, the CDR3 is TGTGCAAGTCGCTCAGCCGGGACGAGCACTGAAGCTTTCTTT.

In the case of this clonotype: Compared with germline, one end of the junction differs, possibly owing to a read error. CDR3 residues: CSAIPHSRTQEAQYF. CDR3 sequence (DNA): TGCAGTGCTATCCCTCACAGCCGCACCCAAGAGGCCCAGTACTTC. The rearrangement uses TRBV20-1 and TRBJ2-5; D call uncertain. Germline CDR1 and CDR2: DFQATT and SNEGSKA (reference sequence). The CDR3 extends over 15 amino acids.

A remark on this clonotype: A clone one base away is much larger, so this may be a read error. The J gene is TRBJ1-2, the V gene TRBV5-1; D gene ambiguous. V shed 4 bases and J shed 4 bases, with 20 bases lying between them. Germline CDR1 and CDR2: SGHRS and YFSETQ. This CDR3 contains 16 residues. CDR3 protein: CASSAPSVRKTYGYTF. The CDR3 DNA reads as TGCGCCAGCAGCGCTCCATCGGTTCGAAAGACCTATGGCTACACCTTC.

This clonotype came up once. Given a much more abundant clone one base away, this may be a read error. The V call is TRBV6-5, the J call TRBJ2-2, with D perhaps being TRBD1 or TRBD2 (5 bases each). CDR1 is MNHEY, CDR2 SVGAGI, per germline. The CDR3 is made up of 14 amino acids. This chain's CDR3 is CTGRTGTRTGELFF. The CDR3 nucleotides read TGTACCGGGCGGACCGGGACCCGCACCGGGGAGCTGTTTTTT.

This clonotype was recorded at least ten times. The CDR3, as DNA: TGTGCCAGTCACTGGGGGGACTACTCAAGGAATGAGCAGTTCTTC. This codes for CASHWGDYSRNEQFF. V is TRBV14 and J is TRBJ2-1, with 7 bases lining up with TRBD2. The CDR3 runs to 15 residues. Germline CDR1 reads SGHDN; CDR2 reads FVKESK. Trimming took 9 bases from V and 7 from J; bases not matched to a gene: 15.

For this clonotype: A read error may account for a junction end that differs from germline. The rearrangement uses TRBV2 and TRBJ1-4; weak D call: TRBD1 (6 bases). The V gene's germline CDR1 is SNHLY and CDR2 FYNNEI. This CDR3 has 17 amino acids. CDR3 coding DNA: TGTACCAGCAGTGAACCCTACGGACAGACAGTTAATGAAAAACTGTTTTTT. Translated, it gives CTSSEPYGQTVNEKLFF.

On this clonotype itself: This may arise from a read error, as a much more abundant clone is one base away. The chain couples TRBV10-2 to TRBJ1-4, with D uncertain. Germline-derived CDR1 and CDR2 are WSHSY and SAAADI. The ends were cut back, 10 bases at V and 7 bases at J, with 19 bases in the middle. The CDR3 totals 14 residues. CDR3 sequence (DNA): TGCGCCAACAAGATAAGGGCCGGAGGTGAAAAACTGTTTTTT. The encoded protein is CANKIRAGGEKLFF.

This clonotype has a count of ten or more. J is TRBJ1-2 and V is TRBV7-6; D is unclear. V was clipped by 5 bases and J by 4 bases, with 23 bases between them. Germline assignment: CDR1 SGHVS and CDR2 FNYEAQ. The CDR3 sequence is 17 residues long. For the CDR3, the DNA is TGTGCCAGCAGCATATTGACTGAATCTCGAAAGACCTATGGCTACACCTTC. Its protein product is CASSILTESRKTYGYTF. Using reference TRBV7-6 and TRBJ1-2 for the parts outside the CDR3, the full variable domain is GAGVSQSPRYKVTKRGQDVALRCDPISGHVSLYWYRQALGQGPEFLTYFNYEAQQDKSGLPNDRFSAERPEGSISTLTIQRTEQRDSAMYRCASSILTESRKTYGYTFGSGTRLTVV.

There are many counts of this clonotype. As DNA, the CDR3 is TGTGCCAGTAGTATAGGGAGAAAGGGACAAGGGGTAGCTGGGGCCAACGTCCTGACTTTC. Translated, it gives CASSIGRKGQGVAGANVLTF. The chain is built from TRBV19 and TRBJ2-6; possibly TRBD1 for D (6 bases). Germline values: CDR1 LNHDA, CDR2 SQIVND (reference sequence). This CDR3 has 20 amino acids. V was pared by 1 base and J by 2 bases, with 21 bases between.

This clonotype was picked up many times. The chain combines TRBV3-1 with TRBJ1-6; perhaps TRBD1 as D (5 bases). V was pared by 1 base and J by 7 bases, with 11 bases between. The length of the CDR3 is 15 residues. The V gene's germline CDR1 is LGHDT and CDR2 YNNKEL (reference sequence). CDR3 bases: TGTGCCAGCAGCCAAGTTGCAGGGTACAATTCACCCCTCCACTTT. It specifies CASSQVAGYNSPLHF.

As to this clonotype: This may stem from a read error, because a much larger clone lies one nucleotide away. This likely comes from a read error, as the CDR3 has no conserved phenylalanine or tryptophan at its end. The chain couples TRBV30 to TRBJ1-4, with TRBD1 identical over 7 bases. Per germline, CDR1 GTSNPN and CDR2 SVGIG (reference sequence). The CDR3 has 15 residues. The trim removed 5 bases at V and 0 bases at J, leaving 6 bases unmatched. CDR3 nucleotides: TGTGCCTGGGAGCAGAGGGGGCCAACTAATGAAAAACTGTTTTTA. Its translation: CAWEQRGPTNEKLFL.

Remarks on this clonotype: This may stem from a read error, because a much larger clone lies one nucleotide away. The rearrangement joins TRBV20-1 to TRBJ2-7; no firm D call. CDR1 DFQATT and CDR2 SNEGSKA come from the germline V gene (reference sequence). This CDR3 spans 13 amino acids. The CDR3 is CSATSAFAYGQYF. The DNA of the CDR3 is TGCAGTGCTACGTCAGCATTCGCCTACGGGCAGTACTTC.

At least ten counts were recorded for this clonotype. V usage is TRBV6-5 and J usage is TRBJ2-5; 10 nucleotides match TRBD1. V was clipped by 5 bases and J by 5 bases; unmatched bases: 14. The CDR3 has 17 amino acids. Germline V gene sequence: CDR1 MNHEY, CDR2 SVGAGI. CDR3 protein: CASSVPPGQGGLETQYF. The CDR3 coding sequence is TGTGCCAGCAGTGTACCCCCCGGACAGGGGGGTCTGGAGACCCAGTACTTC.

This clonotype was counted many times. The chain has TRBV12-3 or TRBV12-4 and TRBJ2-7, with 16 bases aligning to TRBD2. After removal of 2 bases from V and 5 bases from J, the junction contained 3 bases not matched to a gene. The CDR3 length is 16 residues. DNA of the CDR3: TGTGCCAGCAGTTTAAAGGGACTAGCGGGAGGGCACGAGCAGTACTTC. Translated: CASSLKGLAGGHEQYF.